What follows describes a single T cell receptor beta chain. This may be a read error: a much more frequent sequence differs by one nucleotide. It was RNA transcripts that yielded the amplified TCR beta CDR3 regions. HTBI primers were the set used in a first-round RT-PCR of the TCR CDR3. Via MiXCR, TCRdb re-called the multiplex PCR reads, giving one row per CDR3 protein. The repertoire consists of more than 350,000 distinct CDR3 sequences, with about 15% occurring once and the leading ten covering about 33%. Germline V gene lookup returns CDR1 GTSNPN and CDR2 SVGIG (reference sequence). The CDR3 spans 13 residues. The J segment lost 0 bases and the V segment lost 5 bases, leaving 1 base of the junction unmatched. This specimen comes from a study of T cells in Graves' hyperthyroidism and ophthalmopathy.

The specimen was blood. This chain uses TRBV30 with TRBJ1-5; 7 bases line up with TRBD1. This TCR came from a woman aged 25 to 39 with Graves' hyperthyroidism. CDR3 in DNA: TGTGCCTGGGGACAGGATAGCAATCAGCCCCAGCATTTT. This encodes CAWGQDSNQPQHF.